Included here is one T cell receptor (beta chain) sequence, with context. Its antigen remains unknown. MiXCR, applied by TCRdb to the RACE reads, yields one record per CDR3 protein. The sample lists 150,000 to 200,000 distinct CDR3 sequences; 28% were seen once. This record belongs to a study of human T cells and chemical hapten exposure. Time point indicated: patch test 3, about 24 weeks after DPC sensitization. The treatment is: therapeutic diphenylcyclopropenone sensitization with weekly scalp DPC. Patch tests were applied only after blood draws. Someone pulled total RNA out of unfractionated whole blood. General observations from the study: With alopecia, donors may have immune responses unlike healthy people's. Sensitization with DPC brought no change to TCRs above 1 in 1000 in frequency.

Germline V gene sequence: CDR1 DFQATT, CDR2 SNEGSKA (reference sequence). Trimming pared 4 bases from V and 5 bases from J, leaving 20 bases between. This CDR3 is built from 15 residues. This receptor was identified in a woman aged 18-29 years with alopecia areata. Some clones in this sample may be carry-over from other donors' samples. Specimen: whole blood, collected in connection with sensitization to the hapten diphenylcyclopropenone (DPC). The chain uses TRBV20-1 and TRBJ1-1; D may be TRBD1 (6 bases). The CDR3 DNA is TGCAGTGCTACCGGCAGGGGAGGGAGGGGAACTGAAGCTTTCTTT. It codes for CSATGRGGRGTEAFF.